The 16 T cell receptor beta chains in this list originate from one sample, sequenced in a study of metastatic and nonmetastatic thyroid tumors. Patients had received no treatment of any kind before thyroid surgery. TCRdb reprocessed the PCR reads using MiXCR. The data hold some 20,000 clones, with roughly 20% observed a single time. The sequenced sample consisted of adjacent normal tissue. The receptors derive from a female donor with papillary thyroid cancer or a benign thyroid nodule (not recorded which). Some clones in this sample may be carry-over from other donors' samples.

The chain combines TRBV20-1 with TRBJ1-2; D possibly corresponds to TRBD1 (6 bases). The CDR3 runs 11 residues. The V gene lost 4 bases and the J gene lost 7 bases, with 10 bases spanning the gap. Germline V gives CDR1 DFQATT, CDR2 SNEGSKA (reference sequence). The CDR3 is CSATGDRGYTF. The CDR3 bases are TGCAGTGCTACAGGGGACCGTGGCTACACCTTC.

This clone has ten or more counts. In the same sample, other DNA sequences code for this CDR3. CDR3 residues: CASSDLLAGGARWEAFF. Here the CDR3 DNA reads TGTGCCAGCAGTGATCTTCTGGCAGGGGGCGCAAGGTGGGAAGCTTTCTTT. The chain joins TRBV6-1 to TRBJ1-1; TRBD1 aligns across 8 bases. Germline V gives CDR1 MNHNS, CDR2 SASEGT. V was clipped by 3 bases and J by 8 bases; unmatched bases: 17. The CDR3 extends over 17 amino acids.

This clone was counted many times. Relative to the germline gene, one junction end is altered; a read error may explain this. In DNA, the CDR3 is TGTGCCAGCAGCTTTACCGGACAGGGGGCGAATGAGCGGTTCTTC. Amino acid sequence: CASSFTGQGANERFF. The chain has TRBV7-2 and TRBJ2-1; 11 positions agree with TRBD1. The CDR3 is made up of 15 amino acids. The V gene's germline CDR1 is SGHTA and CDR2 FQGNSA. The entire variable domain, with the rest obtained from reference TRBV7-2 and TRBJ2-1, is as follows: GAGVSQSPSNKVTEKGKDVELRCDPISGHTALYWYRQSLGQGLEFLIYFQGNSAPDKSGLPSDRFSAERTGGSVSTLTIQRTQQEDSAVYLCASSFTGQGANERFFGPGTRLTVL.

This clone was seen only a few times. The chain joins TRBV27 to TRBJ1-2, with 8 bases fitting TRBD1. CDR3 size: 13 residues. J gave up 10 bases and V 6 bases, and 10 bases lay outside the gene matches. The germline CDR1 and CDR2 sequences are MNHEY and SMNVEV (reference sequence). CDR3 protein: CASSSKTGDDYTF. The CDR3 region has the DNA TGTGCCAGCAGCTCCAAGACAGGGGATGACTACACCTTC.

This clone was seen at least ten times. The chain employs TRBV5-4 and TRBJ1-2; D is unresolved. V was pared by 1 base and J by 4 bases, with 8 bases between. CDR3 size: 13 residues. Germline CDR1 reads SGHNT; CDR2 reads YYREEE (reference sequence). CDR3 region: CASSLMGSYGYTF. In DNA, the CDR3 is TGTGCCAGCAGCTTGATGGGGAGCTATGGCTACACCTTC. Variable domain in full (rest from reference TRBV5-4 and TRBJ1-2): ETGVTQSPTHLIKTRGQQVTLRCSSQSGHNTVSWYQQALGQGPQFIFQYYREEENGRGNFPPRFSGLQFPNYSSELNVNALELDDSALYLCASSLMGSYGYTFGSGTRLTVV.

By share, this clone ranks as medium-sized. Within the sample, other DNA sequences also encode this same CDR3. This chain connects TRBV6-4 to TRBJ2-3; possibly TRBD2 for D (6 bases). The CDR3 length is 13 residues. Trimming took off 2 bases at V and 3 bases at J, with 6 bases between the two ends. Germline assignment: CDR1 MRHNA and CDR2 SNTAGT. CDR3 in DNA: TGTGCCAGCAGTGACGGGGGGACAGATACGCAGTATTTT. Translating gives CASSDGGTDTQYF.

This clone occurred a few times. The chain joins TRBV6-1 to TRBJ1-5; a possible D gene is TRBD1 (6 bases). CDR3 length: 15 amino acids. V lost 6 bases, J lost 5 bases, and 17 bases lay in between. Germline-derived CDR1 and CDR2 are MNHNS and SASEGT. This CDR3 is CASRYWTDYDQPQHF. The CDR3 region has the DNA TGTGCCAGCAGGTATTGGACAGATTACGATCAGCCCCAGCATTTT.

The rearrangement uses TRBV12-3 or TRBV12-4 and TRBJ2-5; D uncertain. This CDR3 has 13 residues. With 3 bases removed from V and 5 bases from J, the gap between germline ends came to 10 bases. CDR3: CASSLRPGETQYF. As DNA, the CDR3 is TGTGCCAGCAGTTTGCGTCCGGGCGAGACCCAGTACTTC.

Details on this clone: Likely a read error: the CDR3 ends without its conserved phenylalanine or tryptophan. The chain combines TRBV12-3 or TRBV12-4 with TRBJ2-7; 8 bases fit TRBD1. This CDR3 spans 14 amino acids. V lost 3 bases to trimming and J lost 2 bases; unmatched junction nucleotides: 3. The DNA for the CDR3 is TGTGCCAGCAGTTTGGCGACAGGGGCCTACGAGCAGTACTCC. Translating it yields CASSLATGAYEQYS.

The sample holds a few counts of this clone. Being one base from a much bigger clone, this may be a read error. The CDR3 protein is CASSYPMSSDTQYF. Written as DNA, the CDR3 is TGTGCCAGCAGTTACCCGATGTCGTCGGATACGCAGTATTTT. The chain recombines TRBV6-2 or TRBV6-3 with TRBJ2-3; D unresolved. In germline, CDR1 is MNHEY, CDR2 SVGEGT. The CDR3 has 14 amino acids. V lost 2 bases to trimming and J lost 6 bases, with 12 bases between them.

The genes are TRBV6-5 and TRBJ2-7; D remains unclear. Trimming cost V 0 bases and J 0 bases, with 9 bases left between them. The CDR3 spans 15 residues. In germline, CDR1 is MNHEY, CDR2 SVGAGI. The CDR3 sequence: CASSYSARSSYEQYF. The CDR3 DNA sequence: TGTGCCAGCAGTTACTCGGCACGAAGCTCCTACGAGCAGTACTTC.

In regard to this clone: A read error may be the cause here, since a much bigger clone is one base away. This chain links TRBV3-1 with TRBJ2-5, with 9 nucleotides matching TRBD1. Germline V CDR1 and CDR2: LGHDT, YNNKEL (reference sequence). The CDR3 extends over 16 amino acids. V was pared by 11 bases and J by 4 bases, with 17 bases of the junction left unmatched. In nucleotides, the CDR3 is TGTGCCGGCGACCTACTAGACAGGGGGGACGGAGAGACCCAGTACTTC. Translated, it gives CAGDLLDRGDGETQYF.

By share, this clone ranks as medium-sized (0.01 to 0.1%). This rearrangement joins TRBV11-3 to TRBJ1-5; D call uncertain. Germline CDR1 reads SGHNT; CDR2 reads YENEEA. The V end was cut by 5 bases, the J end by 5 bases, with 13 bases between. The CDR3 length is 14 residues. The CDR3 here is CASSADSMDQPQHF. The CDR3 nucleotides read TGTGCCAGCAGCGCCGACTCTATGGATCAGCCCCAGCATTTT.

This clone was counted between two and nine times. V is TRBV4-1 and J is TRBJ2-1, with D possibly matching TRBD2 (5 bases). The CDR3 is 15 residues long. Germline CDR1 MGHRA, CDR2 YSYEKL. The V end was cut by 2 bases, the J end by 0 bases, with 8 bases between. DNA for the CDR3: TGCGCCAGCAGCCAAAGACTACCCTCCTACAATGAGCAGTTCTTC. The encoded protein is CASSQRLPSYNEQFF.

The chain links TRBV7-2 to TRBJ1-3, with D perhaps TRBD1 (5 bases). The CDR3 has 16 residues. Germline V gene lookup returns CDR1 SGHTA and CDR2 FQGNSA. V lost 2 bases and J lost 1, with 12 bases in between. DNA for the CDR3: TGTGCCAGCAGCTTAACGCAGGGATTATCTGGAAACACCATATATTTT. Translated, it gives CASSLTQGLSGNTIYF. Supplemented by reference TRBV7-2 and TRBJ1-3, the full variable domain reads GAGVSQSPSNKVTEKGKDVELRCDPISGHTALYWYRQSLGQGLEFLIYFQGNSAPDKSGLPSDRFSAERTGGSVSTLTIQRTQQEDSAVYLCASSLTQGLSGNTIYFGEGSWLTVV.

This chain links TRBV5-1 with TRBJ1-1; TRBD1 is a possible D gene (5 bases). The germline V gene has CDR1 SGHRS and CDR2 YFSETQ. The CDR3 spans 15 residues. V lost 1 base and J lost 4, with 14 bases in between. CDR3 loop: CASSLTGTERTEAFF. The CDR3 region has the DNA TGCGCCAGCAGCTTGACAGGTACGGAGCGCACTGAAGCTTTCTTT. Complete variable domain (other parts from reference TRBV5-1 and TRBJ1-1): KAGVTQTPRYLIKTRGQQVTLSCSPISGHRSVSWYQQTPGQGLQFLFEYFSETQRNKGNFPGRFSGRQFSNSRSEMNVSTLELGDSALYLCASSLTGTERTEAFFGQGTRLTVV.